This is a list of T cell receptor beta chains from one sample in a study of cytomegalovirus exposure and HLA in healthy donors. Measured with immunoSEQ multiplex PCR; TCRdb has only the in-frame clones, and not every one. Of about 120,000 clones in the sample, 65% to 80% were seen once. Sequenced input: PBMCs. These receptors were taken from a human donor in good health. CDR3s include the opening cysteine and the closing phenylalanine or tryptophan. A D gene is named only where the DNA matches it firmly. Expanded clones are given a class, and other clones once, few, many or no size at all.

TRBJ2-6	.	15	TRBV7-8	.	TGTGCCAGCAGCACCTACAGGGCTGGGGCCAACGTCCTGACTTTC	CASSTYRAGANVLTF
TRBJ2-5	.	11	TRBV20-1	.	TGCAGTGCTAGCAACCAAGAGACCCAGTACTTC	CSASNQETQYF
TRBJ2-7	.	14	TRBV5-1	TRBD1	TGCGCCAGCACCAGGGACAGGGTTTTTGACGAGCAGTCCTTC	CASTRDRVFDEQSF
TRBJ1-5	.	14	TRBV2	TRBD1	TGTGCCAGCAGTGAGGACAGGGCTGGTCAGCCCCAGCATTTT	CASSEDRAGQPQHF
TRBJ1-2	.	13	TRBV6-1	.	TGTGCCAGCAGGGGAGGGTCCTTATATGGCTACACCTTC	CASRGGSLYGYTF
TRBJ2-2	.	15	TRBV6-1	.	TGTGCCACCTCAAAACGGCAGGGGTCGATCGGGGAGCTGTTTTTT	CATSKRQGSIGELFF
TRBJ1-6	.	14	TRBV28	TRBD1	TGTGCCAGCAAAGCGGGCAGGGGGGATTCACCCCTCCACTTT	CASKAGRGDSPLHF
TRBJ2-7	few	14	TRBV28	TRBD2	TGTGCCAGCAGTTTACTAGCGGGATCTTACGAGCAGTACTTC	CASSLLAGSYEQYF
TRBJ1-2	.	13	TRBV5-4	.	TGTGCCAGCAGCTTGGGCCAGAACTATGGCTACACCTTC	CASSLGQNYGYTF
TRBJ2-7	few	14	TRBV6-5	TRBD1	TGTGCCAGCGGATGGGGACAGGGTGTAGGCGAGCAGTACTTC	CASGWGQGVGEQYF
TRBJ2-2	few	14	TRBV28	.	TGTGCCAGCAGTTTAGGAGTGCGGCGCGGGGAGCTGTTTTTT	CASSLGVRRGELFF
TRBJ2-1	.	19	TRBV19	TRBD2	TGTGCCAGTAGTGGGGGGAGTGGTGTGCTAGCGGGTTTATACAATGAGCAGTTCTTC	CASSGGSGVLAGLYNEQFF
TRBJ2-3	.	14	TRBV5-1	.	TGCGCCAGCAGCTCGCTAGGACAGTCAGATACGCAGTATTTT	CASSSLGQSDTQYF
TRBJ1-2	.	15	TRBV29-1	TRBD1	TGCAGCGCCCGAGGGACAGGGGGAGCTAACTATGGCTACACCTTC	CSARGTGGANYGYTF
TRBJ1-2	.	14	TRBV1	.	TGCACCAGCAGCCAAGATCGGGGAGTCGGCGGCTACACCTTC	CTSSQDRGVGGYTF
TRBJ2-1	.	15	TRBV10-1	TRBD1	TGCGCCAGCAGTGGGGTAGGGGGCCGATACAATGAGCAGTTCTTC	CASSGVGGRYNEQFF
TRBJ2-1	once	15	TRBV9	.	TGTGCCAGCAGCGGCGGACAGTTGACCTACAATGAGCAGTTCTTC	CASSGGQLTYNEQFF
TRBJ2-1	.	15	TRBV5-1	TRBD2	TGCGCCAGCAGCGCCACTAGCGGTTCCTACAATGAGCAGTTCTTC	CASSATSGSYNEQFF
TRBJ2-1	.	15	TRBV7-2	TRBD2	TGTGCCAGCAGCCTGGGACTAGCGGGCCACAATGAGCAGTTCTTC	CASSLGLAGHNEQFF
TRBJ2-6	few	17	TRBV9	TRBD2	TGTGCCAGCAGCCCCGGGGGAGGGGATTCTGGGGCCAACGTCCTGACTTTC	CASSPGGGDSGANVLTF
TRBJ1-1	.	13	TRBV28	.	TGTGCCAGCAGTACAGGGTTTCACACTGAAGCTTTCTTT	CASSTGFHTEAFF
TRBJ2-5	.	17	TRBV30	TRBD2	TGTGCCTGGAGAGCCCGCTGGGGACTAGCGGAACAAGAGACCCAGTACTTC	CAWRARWGLAEQETQYF
TRBJ1-1	.	13	TRBV5-5	TRBD1	TGTGCCAGCAGCGGGACAGGGGGTGCTGAAGCTTTCTTT	CASSGTGGAEAFF
TRBJ2-2	.	21	TRBV15	.	TGTGCCACCAGCACCACCCGAATCGGGAGAGGACCGATTCCGGACACCGGGGAGCTGTTTTTT	CATSTTRIGRGPIPDTGELFF
TRBJ2-7	.	11	TRBV30	.	TGTGCCTGGAGGCGGGGCTACGAGCAGTACTTC	CAWRRGYEQYF
TRBJ2-1	.	16	TRBV9	TRBD1	TGTGCCAGCAGCCTTAGACAGGGGAGCTCCTACAATGAGCAGTTCTTC	CASSLRQGSSYNEQFF
TRBJ1-4	.	15	TRBV5-1	.	TGCGCCAGCAGCCCGGGAGGACAAGAGGAGGAAAAACTGTTTTTT	CASSPGGQEEEKLFF
TRBJ2-7	.	18	TRBV7-9	TRBD2	TGTGCCAGCAGCTCTATGACTGAGGGTAGCGCGGGAGGCTACGAGCAGTACTTC	CASSSMTEGSAGGYEQYF
TRBJ2-3	.	14	TRBV28	.	TGTGCCAGCTGCGGACAACCGGTGACAGATACGCAGTATTTT	CASCGQPVTDTQYF
TRBJ1-2	.	15	TRBV12-5	TRBD1	TGTGCTAGTGGTACCGGACAGGGGAGAAACTATGGCTACACCTTC	CASGTGQGRNYGYTF
TRBJ1-5	.	15	TRBV9	.	TGTGCCAGCAGCGTTGCCGGGTATAGCAATCAGCCCCAGCATTTT	CASSVAGYSNQPQHF
TRBJ2-7	.	14	TRBV19	TRBD2	TGTGCCAGTAGGAGGCGGGAGCCCACCGCCGAGCAGTACTTC	CASRRREPTAEQYF
TRBJ2-2	once	12	TRBV10-1	.	TGCGCCAGCTCTGGGAGCGTCGGGGAGCTGTTTTTT	CASSGSVGELFF
TRBJ1-2	.	14	TRBV5-4	.	TGTGCCAGCCAACCCGGACAGACTAACTATGGCTACACCTTC	CASQPGQTNYGYTF
TRBJ2-1	.	18	TRBV19	TRBD2	TGTGCCAGTAGTATCGCCCGGACTAGCGGTCTGGGTTACAATGAGCAGTTCTTC	CASSIARTSGLGYNEQFF
TRBJ2-3	few	12	TRBV19	TRBD2	TGTGCCAGCGGGGGGTATACAGATACGCAGTATTTT	CASGGYTDTQYF
TRBJ2-3	.	18	TRBV27	.	TGTGCCAGCAGTCCCCACGAGGGCAGTTTAACTAGCACAGATACGCAGTATTTT	CASSPHEGSLTSTDTQYF
TRBJ1-1	.	14	TRBV7-2	.	TGTGCCAGCAGCTTAGAGGGAGGGAACACTGAAGCTTTCTTT	CASSLEGGNTEAFF
TRBJ2-7	.	15	TRBV6-5	TRBD2	TGTGCCAGCTTTAAGGGAGGGACTCGGGGCTACGAGCAGTACTTC	CASFKGGTRGYEQYF
TRBJ1-6	.	15	TRBV5-8	.	TGTGCCAGCAGGGGGGCGACAAGGTCTAATTCACCCCTCCACTTT	CASRGATRSNSPLHF
TRBJ1-2	.	15	TRBV19	TRBD1	TGTGCCAGTAGCACCCCCAGACAGGGAGGCTATGGCTACACCTTC	CASSTPRQGGYGYTF
TRBJ2-1	.	16	TRBV18	TRBD2	TGTGCCAGCTCACCAATGACTAGCGGCTCCTACAATGAGCAGTTCTTC	CASSPMTSGSYNEQFF
TRBJ2-7	.	17	TRBV7-9	TRBD1	TGTGCCAGCAGCCCCAAGCGGAACAGGGGGAGTACCTACGAGCAGTACTTC	CASSPKRNRGSTYEQYF
TRBJ1-3	.	18	TRBV14	.	TGTGCCAGCAGCCAAGATATTTTCGACAGGTCGTCTGGAAACACCATATATTTT	CASSQDIFDRSSGNTIYF
TRBJ1-2	.	15	TRBV7-9	.	TGTGCCAGCAGCTTAGACCCTCTACAGGGTTCGGGCTACACCTTC	CASSLDPLQGSGYTF
TRBJ1-4	few	16	TRBV27	.	TGTGCCAGCAGAGTGCACCGCGGGACGGGAAATGAAAAACTGTTTTTT	CASRVHRGTGNEKLFF
TRBJ2-3	.	16	TRBV29-1	TRBD2	TGCAGCGCTTGGACTAGCGGGAGGGCCCCGACGTATACGCAGTATTTT	CSAWTSGRAPTYTQYF
TRBJ2-7	.	14	TRBV5-1	TRBD1	TGCGCCAGCAGCTTGGGGGACAGCTCCTACGAGCAGTACTTC	CASSLGDSSYEQYF
TRBJ1-5	.	13	TRBV28	.	TGTGCCAGCAGTGAGACAGGAGGAAAGCCCCAGCATTTT	CASSETGGKPQHF
TRBJ2-7	few	13	TRBV6-5	.	TGTGCCAGCACGAGGACAGAATCCTACGAGCAGTACTTC	CASTRTESYEQYF
TRBJ2-7	.	15	TRBV28	TRBD2	TGTGCCAGCAGTTTTGGCGGGAGGGCCCCCTACGAGCAGTACTTC	CASSFGGRAPYEQYF
TRBJ1-1	few	14	TRBV6-5	.	TGTGCCAGCAGCGGAGGACTCATGAACACTGAAGCTTTCTTT	CASSGGLMNTEAFF
TRBJ1-5	.	15	TRBV9	TRBD1	TGTGCCAGCAGCTTCGGGACAGGCGTCAATCAGCCCCAGCATTTT	CASSFGTGVNQPQHF
TRBJ2-2	.	14	TRBV27	.	TGTGCCAGCAGTTTATACCCTAGCGCCGGGGAGCTGTTTTTT	CASSLYPSAGELFF
TRBJ2-7	.	13	TRBV11-2	TRBD1	TGTGCCAGCAGTCGGACAGGCCCCTACGAGCAGTACTTC	CASSRTGPYEQYF
TRBJ2-1	.	17	TRBV11-2	TRBD2	TGTGCCAGCAGCTTAGAAACCCGCCCGACTAGCGGGAGTCGACGGTTCTTC	CASSLETRPTSGSRRFF
TRBJ2-5	.	14	TRBV9	.	TGTGCCAGCAGCGTAGTGCCCGAGGCCTCGACCCAGTACTTC	CASSVVPEASTQYF